This is a list of T cell receptor beta chains from one sample in a study of T cell repertoires in cytomegalovirus infection. TCRdb reanalysed the reads using MiXCR and keeps one entry per CDR3 protein. The data contain 75,000 to 100,000 distinct CDR3 sequences, approximately 30% of them singletons. These receptors lack a known antigen. The input for sequencing was CD8+ T cells from cultured PBMCs, taken from culture after CMV antigen stimulation. Source of these receptors: a human donor in good health (CMV status not recorded). Some clones in this sample may be carry-over from other donors' samples. The CDR3 runs from the conserved cysteine through the conserved F or W. The order of the fields is CDR3 length, D gene, J gene, clone size, V gene, CDR3 DNA, CDR3 protein. D genes are given only for firm matches. Expanded clones are given a class, and other clones once, few, many or no size at all.

17,NA,TRBJ1-3,many,TRBV7-9,TGTGCCAGCAGCTCAACCCTCACAGGGACCTCTGGAAACACCATATATTTT,CASSSTLTGTSGNTIYF
15,TRBD2,TRBJ2-3,NA,TRBV6-1,TGTGCCAGCAGTTATGAGCGGGGGGTAGCAGATACGCAGTATTTT,CASSYERGVADTQYF
13,NA,TRBJ2-2,NA,TRBV27,TGTGCCAGCAGTTTAATAGGGGCCGAGGAGCTGTTTTTT,CASSLIGAEELFF
15,TRBD2,TRBJ2-1,NA,TRBV6-2/TRBV6-3,TGTGCCAGCAGTCCAGGGACTAGCGGGGGTGGCGAGCAGTTCTTC,CASSPGTSGGGEQFF
14,TRBD2,TRBJ2-3,few,TRBV30,TGTGCCTGGAGTGTGGGGCGGGGGAGAGATACGCAGTATTTT,CAWSVGRGRDTQYF
16,NA,TRBJ1-1,NA,TRBV4-1,TGCGCCAGCAGCCAAGATCCGAATGCCATGAACACTGAAGCTTTCTTT,CASSQDPNAMNTEAFF
14,TRBD1,TRBJ1-1,few,TRBV9,TGTGCCAGCAGCGTCGCCACAGGGGACACTGAAGCTTTCTTT,CASSVATGDTEAFF
16,NA,TRBJ1-2,once,TRBV7-9,TGTGCCAGCAGCTTAAAGTCCGGGGGGCGCGACTATGGCTACACCTTC,CASSLKSGGRDYGYTF
15,TRBD1,TRBJ1-4,once,TRBV3-1,TGTGCCAGCAGCCAGAGGACAGGGGGAGGTGAAAAACTGTTTTTT,CASSQRTGGGEKLFF
14,TRBD1,TRBJ1-1,NA,TRBV19,TGTGCCAGTAACCTACAGGGGGCTAACACTGAAGCTTTCTTT,CASNLQGANTEAFF
17,TRBD2,TRBJ2-3,few,TRBV28,TGTGCCAGCAGCCGTTTAGGACTAGCGGGGGTCCCAGATACGCAGTATTTT,CASSRLGLAGVPDTQYF
16,NA,TRBJ1-6,NA,TRBV4-1,TGCGCCAGCAGCCAAGAGGCAGGGCCACGGGATTCACCCCTCCACTTT,CASSQEAGPRDSPLHF
11,NA,TRBJ1-1,few,TRBV19,TGTGCGGTCCGGGGGGCCACTGAAGCTTTCTTT,CAVRGATEAFF
16,TRBD2,TRBJ2-1,NA,TRBV11-1,TGTGCCAGCAGCTACAACCCGGGACTAGCGGGGGCTGAGCAGTTCTTC,CASSYNPGLAGAEQFF
15,TRBD2,TRBJ2-3,NA,TRBV6-5,TGTGCCAGCAGTTACTCGGGGGGGGATAGAGATACGCAGTATTTT,CASSYSGGDRDTQYF